The clone carrying this TCR beta chain has a handful of counts. Its antigen is unidentified. Each CDR3 protein gets one entry after TCRdb re-called the RT-PCR reads with MiXCR. The repertoire includes roughly 460,000 distinct CDR3 sequences, 10% to 11% of them detected once, and 12% sits in the top ten. This record belongs to a study of response to subunit inactivated influenza vaccine. Germline V gives CDR1 LNHNV, CDR2 YYDKDF (reference sequence). The CDR3 extends over 15 amino acids. V was cut by 3 bases and J by 1 base, with 11 bases left in between. Overall study findings and caveats: The authors suggested that few new T cells are recruited per seasonal influenza vaccination.

The sequences come from PBMCs from blood, collected more than 35 days after vaccination. J is TRBJ2-3 and V is TRBV15; D not resolved. The sequence was obtained from a man aged 50-60 years who received an inactivated influenza vaccine. The CDR3 region has the DNA TGTGCCACCAGCAGTTTGAGATCCGGCACAGATACGCAGTATTTT. Amino acids: CATSSLRSGTDTQYF. Variable domain in full (rest from reference TRBV15 and TRBJ2-3): DAMVIQNPRYQVTQFGKPVTLSCSQTLNHNVMYWYQQKSSQAPKLLFHYYDKDFNNEADTPDNFQSRRPNTSFCFLDIRSPGLGDTAMYLCATSSLRSGTDTQYFGPGTRLTVL.